Below, one T cell receptor beta chain is given with its context. Antigen unknown. This sample stems from a study of shared clonotypes between healthy human individuals. The CDR3 sequence is 16 residues long. Trimming cost V 0 bases and J 0 bases; bases outside gene matches: 3. Germline assignment: CDR1 SGDLS and CDR2 YYNGEE. This table comes from immunoSEQ multiplex PCR, and its TCRdb copy is limited to in-frame clones, with some not included. Here the sample spans millions of clones, around 95% being singletons. The study, taken as a whole, reports: The represented genetic and exposure-history diversity was limited by the small number of donors. Unshared clonotypes carried lower generation probabilities than those common to all four donors.

This TCR was sampled from a young man in good health. Input material: naive CD4+ T cells sorted from blood. Subset described: CD45RA+ positively selected. This sequence joins TRBV9 and TRBJ2-3, with 8 bases matching TRBD2. CDR3 region: CASSVAGGRSTDTQYF. The CDR3 DNA reads TGTGCCAGCAGCGTAGCGGGAGGGCGCAGCACAGATACGCAGTATTTT.